Only one count was recorded for the clone carrying this TCR beta chain. This entry comes from a study of blood T cell repertoires in COVID-19. Study as a whole: Italy, Spain and the United States were the sources of the convalescent and acute COVID-19 samples. Sources were T cells, B-cell-depleted T cells, or PBMCs; the material itself was cDNA or gDNA.

Per the authors' pipeline: Estimation of nucleated cell counts relied on the amplification of reference gene primers. This table comes from immunoSEQ multiplex PCR, and its TCRdb copy is limited to in-frame clones, with some not included. V, J and clone size are taken as reported in that table, and D and trimming were inferred from the DNA itself. The table has 170,000 or so clones, about 88% seen once. The source is a man aged 35 to 55 with active or convalescent COVID-19. Sample: peripheral blood.

CDR3 in DNA: TGTGCCAGCAGTCCGGGCGGCCCGGGACAGGGGCGTTCACCCCTCCACTTT. Translation: CASSPGGPGQGRSPLHF. This chain joins TRBV6-6 and TRBJ1-6; TRBD1 matches at 10 bases. Unmatched junction bases numbered 13, after V lost 5 bases and J lost 9 bases. CDR3 length: 17 amino acids. Germline V gives CDR1 MNHNY, CDR2 SVGAGI (reference sequence).